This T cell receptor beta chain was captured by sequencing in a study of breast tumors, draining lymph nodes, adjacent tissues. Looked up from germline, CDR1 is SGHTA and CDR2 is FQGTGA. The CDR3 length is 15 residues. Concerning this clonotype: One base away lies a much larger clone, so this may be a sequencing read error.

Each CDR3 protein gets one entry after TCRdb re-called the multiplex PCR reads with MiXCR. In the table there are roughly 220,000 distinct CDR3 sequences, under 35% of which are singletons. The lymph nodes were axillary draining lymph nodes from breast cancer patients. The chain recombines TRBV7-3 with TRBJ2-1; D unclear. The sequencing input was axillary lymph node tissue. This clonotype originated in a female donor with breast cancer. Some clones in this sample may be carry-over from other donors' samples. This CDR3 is CASSLLAAQNNEQLF. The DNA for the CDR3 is TGTGCCAGCAGCTTACTCGCGGCCCAGAACAATGAGCAGCTCTTC.